Each of the 25 T cell receptor beta chains below was sequenced from the same sample in a study of blood T cell repertoires in COVID-19 (dated by TCRdb to 2020 to 2022). The receptor library was made with the immunoSEQ multiplex PCR assay. This immuneACCESS table, as held by TCRdb, lists in-frame sequences with V and J called but not all clones. Of the missing ones, under half trace to an unresolved V gene in checked studies; the others have no known cause. The sample table shows about 150,000 clones, and about 89% are seen once. The biggest ten clones account for about 0.57% of the sample. The sequencing sample was made of peripheral blood. These TCRs come from a man aged 50-60 years with acute or convalescent COVID-19.

The chain couples TRBV6-5 to TRBJ1-3; 7 positions match TRBD1. Losses at the gene ends were 4 bases for V and 0 bases for J; bases not matched to a gene: 6. Germline assignment: CDR1 MNHEY and CDR2 SVGAGI. The CDR3 length is 16 residues. CDR3 DNA: TGTGCCAGCAGTTGGGGACAGTTTTCCTCTGGAAACACCATATATTTT. This encodes CASSWGQFSSGNTIYF.

This chain uses TRBV27 with TRBJ2-2; TRBD2 agrees at 12 bases. Looked up from germline, CDR1 is MNHEY and CDR2 is SMNVEV (reference sequence). The CDR3 totals 20 residues. V shed 5 bases and J 7 bases; nucleotides not matched to a gene: 20. The CDR3 here is CASSPLTSGGIKYAIGELFF. The CDR3 DNA reads as TGTGCCAGCAGTCCCCTTACTAGCGGGGGGATTAAATATGCCATCGGGGAGCTGTTTTTT.

The V gene is TRBV29-1, the J gene TRBJ2-2; D may be TRBD1 (6 bases). Trimming shortened V by 4 bases and J by 3 bases, and 6 bases separated the two germline ends. This CDR3 comprises 12 residues. Germline CDR1 and CDR2: SQVTM and ANQGSEA. The CDR3 reads CSVGTDTGELFF. The CDR3 DNA reads TGCAGCGTTGGGACAGACACCGGGGAGCTGTTTTTT.

The chain couples TRBV30 to TRBJ1-1, with TRBD1 matching over 10 bases. With 5 bases clipped from V and 11 bases from J, the junction kept 11 bases outside the gene matches. Germline V CDR1 and CDR2: GTSNPN, SVGIG (reference sequence). The CDR3 is 13 amino acids. DNA of the CDR3: TGTGCCTGGGATCCGGGACAGGGGACGAAGGCTTTCTTT. Translation: CAWDPGQGTKAFF.

The sample holds a few counts of this clone. The chain has TRBV4-1 and TRBJ2-1; D possibly corresponds to TRBD2 (6 bases). The CDR3 spans 17 residues. The germline V gene has CDR1 MGHRA and CDR2 YSYEKL. V lost 3 bases and J 0 bases, leaving 15 bases between the germline ends. Here the CDR3 DNA reads TGCGCCAGCAGCCATCTAGTGGAGGGGAGCTCCTACAATGAGCAGTTCTTC. This gives the protein CASSHLVEGSSYNEQFF.

In DNA, the CDR3 is TGTGCCAGTAGTTATAGCGGGGGGCACAATGAGCAGTTCTTC. Its translation is CASSYSGGHNEQFF. This chain links TRBV19 with TRBJ2-1; TRBD2 aligns across 10 bases. CDR1 LNHDA and CDR2 SQIVND come from the germline V gene (reference sequence). The trim removed 5 bases at V and 5 bases at J, leaving 3 bases unmatched. This CDR3 is built from 14 residues.

This chain connects TRBV6-4 to TRBJ2-2; D perhaps matches TRBD2 (5 bases). This CDR3 region has 13 residues. Per the germline V gene, CDR1 is MRHNA and CDR2 is SNTAGT. Trimming shortened V by 4 bases and J by 5 bases, and 8 bases separated the two germline ends. As DNA, the CDR3 is TGTGCCAGCAGTGGCCCGGGGACCGGGGAGCTGTTTTTT. Amino acids: CASSGPGTGELFF.

This rearrangement joins TRBV19 to TRBJ1-5; D not resolved. V lost 1 base to trimming and J lost 5 bases, with 12 bases between them. The CDR3 runs to 15 residues. Germline V gene sequence: CDR1 LNHDA, CDR2 SQIVND (reference sequence). The CDR3 nucleotides are TGTGCCAGTAGTATAGGGGAGGTTTGGGATCAGCCCCAGCATTTT. The encoded protein is CASSIGEVWDQPQHF.

The chain has TRBV7-2 and TRBJ1-2, with 10 bases identical to TRBD1. V shed 4 bases, J shed 8 bases, and the junction held 4 bases outside the gene matches. In germline, CDR1 is SGHTA, CDR2 FQGNSA. CDR3 length: 13 residues. The CDR3 spells CASSWGTGDGYTF. DNA for the CDR3: TGTGCCAGCAGCTGGGGGACAGGGGACGGCTACACCTTC.

The table lists this clone with a count of one. CDR3 coding DNA: TGTGCCAGCAGCCTCGGACAGGCTTATGGCTACACCTTC. Translating it yields CASSLGQAYGYTF. V and J are TRBV6-5 and TRBJ1-2; 7 bases fit TRBD1. Germline CDR1 and CDR2: MNHEY and SVGAGI. This CDR3 has 13 residues. With 6 bases clipped from V and 5 bases from J, the junction kept 6 bases outside the gene matches.

V and J are TRBV15 and TRBJ2-3, with 7 nucleotides matching TRBD1. The J segment lost 3 bases and the V segment lost 3 bases, leaving 6 bases of the junction unmatched. CDR3 length: 15 residues. The germline CDR1 and CDR2 sequences are LNHNV and YYDKDF (reference sequence). The CDR3 coding sequence is TGTGCCACCAGCAGGTCCAGACAGGGAACAGATACGCAGTATTTT. Translated: CATSRSRQGTDTQYF.

In this sample, this clone turned up a few times. V usage is TRBV27 and J usage is TRBJ1-3, with a weak D call TRBD1 (5 bases). Trimming took 0 bases from V and 4 from J, leaving 7 bases between them. Germline-derived CDR1 and CDR2 are MNHEY and SMNVEV (reference sequence). CDR3 length: 14 amino acids. CDR3 nucleotides: TGTGCCAGCAGTTTATCACAGGCCGGAAACACCATATATTTT. Residues: CASSLSQAGNTIYF.

The J gene is TRBJ2-5, the V gene TRBV7-9; 8 bases are shared with TRBD1. The V segment lost 5 bases and the J segment 5 bases; nucleotides outside the gene matches: 16. The CDR3 spans 17 residues. Per the germline V gene, CDR1 is SEHNR and CDR2 is FQNEAQ (reference sequence). The CDR3 DNA follows: TGTGCCAGCAGCCGCCCTGGTCTAACAGGGGGTCTGGAGACCCAGTACTTC. Its protein is CASSRPGLTGGLETQYF. Full variable domain (missing parts from reference TRBV7-9 and TRBJ2-5): DTGVSQNPRHKITKRGQNVTFRCDPISEHNRLYWYRQTLGQGPEFLTYFQNEAQLEKSRLLSDRFSAERPKGSFSTLEIQRTEQGDSAMYLCASSRPGLTGGLETQYFGPGTRLLVL.

This chain joins TRBV12-3 or TRBV12-4 and TRBJ2-6; no clear D gene. This CDR3 is built from 13 residues. Trimming pared 6 bases from V and 2 bases from J, leaving 5 bases between. The CDR3 sequence is CASRSTGANVLTF. CDR3 DNA sequence: TGTGCCAGCAGGTCCACTGGGGCCAACGTCCTGACTTTC.

The chain has TRBV30 and TRBJ1-2; D ambiguous. CDR1 and CDR2 from the germline V gene are GTSNPN and SVGIG (reference sequence). The CDR3 contains 15 residues. Trimming removed 1 base from V and 5 bases from J, with 17 bases in between. CDR3 residues: CAWSDLGVGGYGYTF. In DNA form, the CDR3 reads TGTGCCTGGAGTGACCTCGGGGTTGGCGGGTATGGCTACACCTTC. Complete variable domain (other parts from reference TRBV30 and TRBJ1-2): SQTIHQWPATLVQPVGSPLSLECTVEGTSNPNLYWYRQAAGRGLQLLFYSVGIGQISSEVPQNLSASRPQDRQFILSSKKLLLSDSGFYLCAWSDLGVGGYGYTFGSGTRLTVV.

The chain carries TRBV9 and TRBJ2-1; 11 bases map to TRBD1. The V segment lost 4 bases and the J segment 9 bases; nucleotides outside the gene matches: 6. The CDR3 loop spans 14 amino acids. Germline CDR1 SGDLS, CDR2 YYNGEE. The CDR3 region is CASSPGQGAVEQFF. CDR3 bases: TGTGCCAGCAGCCCCGGACAGGGGGCTGTTGAGCAGTTCTTC.

The chain links TRBV7-3 to TRBJ2-3; 8 positions agree with TRBD2. V shed 2 bases and J 2 bases; nucleotides not matched to a gene: 9. This CDR3 is built from 17 residues. Germline loops: CDR1 SGHTA, CDR2 FQGTGA. DNA of the CDR3: TGTGCCAGCAGCTTAGGTCTTGCGGGGGGATACACAGATACGCAGTATTTT. Translated, it gives CASSLGLAGGYTDTQYF.

The V call is TRBV19, the J call TRBJ2-5, with a tentative D call TRBD2 (5 bases). With 3 bases removed from V and 5 bases from J, the gap between germline ends came to 10 bases. Germline lookup yields CDR1 LNHDA and CDR2 SQIVND (reference sequence). CDR3 length: 13 residues. The CDR3 DNA reads TGTGCCAGTAGTATCGGAGGTTTTGAGACCCAGTACTTC. It encodes CASSIGGFETQYF.

The chain uses TRBV6-2 or TRBV6-3 and TRBJ1-1, with TRBD1 identical over 9 bases. V lost 2 bases and J lost 4; bases outside the gene matches: 8. The germline gives CDR1 MNHEY, CDR2 SVGEGT. CDR3 size: 16 residues. In DNA, the CDR3 is TGTGCCAGCAGTTACCGGCGGACAGGGGAGGGCACTGAAGCTTTCTTT. Amino acids: CASSYRRTGEGTEAFF.

J is TRBJ1-4 and V is TRBV7-2; D call uncertain. Germline V gives CDR1 SGHTA, CDR2 FQGNSA. Trimming shortened V by 1 base and J by 7 bases, and 13 bases separated the two germline ends. CDR3 length: 15 residues. CDR3 sequence (DNA): TGTGCCAGCAGCTTAGGCTTCCGGGGAGGTGAAAAACTGTTTTTT. Its translation: CASSLGFRGGEKLFF.

This clone was seen only once. The chain carries TRBV15 and TRBJ1-4, with D unclear. This CDR3 region has 15 residues. CDR1 is LNHNV, CDR2 YYDKDF, per germline (reference sequence). Between the trimmed V and J ends, which lost 0 bases and 3 bases, there was a span of 8 bases. The CDR3 here is CATSREGSSNEKLFF. The CDR3 nucleotides read TGTGCCACCAGCAGAGAGGGCAGTTCTAATGAAAAACTGTTTTTT.

The V gene is TRBV7-7, the J gene TRBJ2-7; TRBD1 agrees at 9 bases. This CDR3 has 15 residues. V shed 1 base, J shed 4 bases, and the junction held 5 bases outside the gene matches. The V gene's germline CDR1 is SSHAT and CDR2 FNYEAQ (reference sequence). CDR3 in amino acids: CASSLGPGTGYEQYF. The DNA of the CDR3 is TGTGCCAGCAGCTTAGGCCCCGGGACAGGGTACGAGCAGTACTTC.

V is TRBV19 and J is TRBJ2-2, with a possible D match to TRBD1 (5 bases). The V end was cut by 6 bases, the J end by 0 bases, with 11 bases between. Germline V gene sequence: CDR1 LNHDA, CDR2 SQIVND (reference sequence). The CDR3 covers 15 residues. The CDR3 here is CASRGQPSNTGELFF. The CDR3, as DNA: TGTGCCAGTAGGGGGCAGCCCTCGAACACCGGGGAGCTGTTTTTT.

This clone was detected once. The V gene is TRBV2, the J gene TRBJ1-5; TRBD1 agrees at 7 bases. The CDR3 has 15 residues. Losses at the gene ends were 5 bases for V and 0 bases for J; bases not matched to a gene: 4. The germline CDR1 and CDR2 sequences are SNHLY and FYNNEI. CDR3: CASSMTGISNQPQHF. The CDR3 coding sequence is TGTGCCAGCAGTATGACAGGGATTAGCAATCAGCCCCAGCATTTT.

The J gene is TRBJ2-1, the V gene TRBV25-1, with 7 bases matching TRBD2. V dropped 1 base and J dropped 0; count of bases not matched to a gene: 0. CDR1 and CDR2 (germline): MGHDK, SYGVNS. The CDR3 runs to 15 residues. The CDR3 nucleotides are TGTGCCAGCAGTGAATGGGGGGGCTCCTACAATGAGCAGTTCTTC. This gives the protein CASSEWGGSYNEQFF.